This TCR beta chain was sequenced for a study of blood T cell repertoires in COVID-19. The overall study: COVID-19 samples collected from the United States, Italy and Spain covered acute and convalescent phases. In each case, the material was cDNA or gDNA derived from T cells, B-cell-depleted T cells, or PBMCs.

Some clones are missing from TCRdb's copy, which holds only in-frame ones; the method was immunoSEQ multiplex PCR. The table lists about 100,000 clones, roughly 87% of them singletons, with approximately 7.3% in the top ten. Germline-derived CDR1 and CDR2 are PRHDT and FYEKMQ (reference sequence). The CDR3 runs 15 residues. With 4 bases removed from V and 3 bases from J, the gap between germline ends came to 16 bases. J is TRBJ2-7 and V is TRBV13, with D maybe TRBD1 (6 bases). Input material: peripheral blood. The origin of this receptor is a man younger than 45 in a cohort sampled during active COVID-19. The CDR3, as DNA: TGTGCCAGCAGCTCAGGAGTAACAGGGATCTACGAGCAGTACTTC. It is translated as CASSSGVTGIYEQYF.